What follows are 29 T cell receptor beta chains derived from one specimen sequenced in a study of T cell responses to AZD1222 COVID-19 vaccine. This table comes from immunoSEQ multiplex PCR, and its TCRdb copy is limited to in-frame clones, with some not included. The sample contains 60,000 to 65,000 clones, 76% of which appear only once. Sequenced here: peripheral blood, sampled on day 0 of AZD1222 vaccination. All receptors derive from an adult in good health.

The chain links TRBV3-1 (or the pseudogene TRBV3-2) to TRBJ2-7; the D is unclear. The CDR3 covers 14 residues. Between the trimmed V and J ends, which lost 1 base and 0 bases, there was a span of 7 bases. Germline loops: CDR1 LGHDT, CDR2 YNNKEL (reference sequence). The CDR3 loop is CASSQVASSYEQYF. In DNA, the CDR3 is TGTGCCAGCAGCCAAGTGGCCAGCTCCTACGAGCAGTACTTC.

This sequence joins TRBV9 and TRBJ2-2, with 7 bases that match TRBD1. J was trimmed by 3 bases and V by 2 bases; bases with no gene match: 7. This CDR3 spans 16 amino acids. CDR1 SGDLS and CDR2 YYNGEE come from the germline V gene. For the CDR3, the DNA is TGTGCCAGCAGCGTTTTGACAGGGTTGGACACCGGGGAGCTGTTTTTT. This codes for CASSVLTGLDTGELFF.

The V call is TRBV27, the J call TRBJ2-2; perhaps TRBD1 as D (5 bases). From germline, CDR1 is MNHEY and CDR2 SMNVEV (reference sequence). The CDR3 is 15 residues long. Trimming left V 7 bases short and J 6 bases short, with 18 bases between. DNA for the CDR3: TGTGCCAGCACTCCCCGGGCAGGGTTAGCCGGGGAGCTGTTTTTT. It codes for CASTPRAGLAGELFF.

The chain couples TRBV7-9 to TRBJ2-5; 9 bases line up with TRBD1. The germline V gene has CDR1 SEHNR and CDR2 FQNEAQ (reference sequence). The V gene end was trimmed by 7 bases and the J gene end by 5 bases; junction bases not matched to a gene: 8. The CDR3 consists of 14 residues. CDR3 protein: CASTAGQGGETQYF. The CDR3 DNA is TGTGCCAGCACCGCGGGACAGGGAGGGGAGACCCAGTACTTC.

The chain has TRBV27 and TRBJ1-5; D is perhaps TRBD1 (6 bases). Trimming pared 4 bases from V and 2 bases from J, leaving 9 bases between. This CDR3 spans 14 amino acids. Germline CDR1 MNHEY, CDR2 SMNVEV (reference sequence). This chain's CDR3 is CASSSGVGNQPQHF. The CDR3 DNA reads TGTGCCAGCAGTTCAGGGGTGGGCAATCAGCCCCAGCATTTT.

As for this clone: The identical CDR3 is also encoded by other nucleotide sequences in the sample. The chain recombines TRBV6-5 with TRBJ1-3; maybe TRBD1 (5 bases). Deletions cut 4 bases from V and 8 bases from J, with 6 bases between. Looked up from germline, CDR1 is MNHEY and CDR2 is SVGAGI. This CDR3 contains 11 residues. The CDR3: CASSLGDTIYF. CDR3 nucleotides: TGTGCCAGCAGTTTGGGGGACACCATATATTTT.

This sequence joins TRBV29-1 and TRBJ1-2, with 8 positions matching TRBD1. Trimming took 0 bases from V and 5 from J; bases not matched to a gene: 8. This CDR3 spans 15 amino acids. CDR1 and CDR2 from the germline V gene are SQVTM and ANQGSEA. CDR3 sequence (DNA): TGCAGCGTTGAAGATCCGGGACAGGCCGTTTATGGCTACACCTTC. Its protein product is CSVEDPGQAVYGYTF.

The chain recombines TRBV7-2 with TRBJ1-4, with TRBD1 matching 8 bases. Germline V lookup: CDR1 SGHTA, CDR2 FQGNSA. The length of the CDR3 is 14 residues. Trimming at V came to 4 bases and at J to 7 bases, leaving 5 bases not matched to a gene. This CDR3 is CASSSRQGSEKLFF. DNA of the CDR3: TGTGCCAGCAGCTCCCGACAGGGGAGTGAAAAACTGTTTTTT.

The chain uses TRBV6-2 or TRBV6-3 and TRBJ1-2; D unresolved. V was trimmed by 2 bases and J by 6 bases, leaving 10 bases between them. The CDR3 runs to 13 residues. Germline V gives CDR1 MNHEY, CDR2 SVGEGT. The CDR3 spells CASSYDGLDGYTF. For the CDR3, the DNA is TGTGCCAGCAGTTACGACGGCCTCGATGGCTACACCTTC.

This chain joins TRBV6-5 and TRBJ1-2, with D hard to call. Between the trimmed V and J ends, which lost 2 bases and 2 bases, there was a span of 6 bases. This CDR3 has 13 residues. CDR1 is MNHEY, CDR2 SVGAGI, per germline. The CDR3 is CASSYEGNYGYTF. The CDR3 DNA is TGTGCCAGCAGTTACGAAGGGAACTATGGCTACACCTTC.

This rearrangement joins TRBV28 to TRBJ1-4; TRBD1 agrees at 9 bases. The CDR3 spans 14 residues. Germline CDR1 is MDHEN and CDR2 is SYDVKM. J lost 2 bases, V lost 9 bases, and 4 bases had no gene match. The CDR3 reads CASTTGGTNEKLFF. The CDR3 nucleotides are TGTGCCAGTACTACAGGGGGCACTAATGAAAAACTGTTTTTT.

CDR3 sequence: CASSRPRTQDSPLHF. The CDR3 DNA is TGTGCCAGCAGCCGCCCGCGGACCCAGGATTCACCCCTCCACTTT. The V gene is TRBV7-2, the J gene TRBJ1-6; D not certain. Germline CDR1 reads SGHTA; CDR2 reads FQGNSA. V was clipped by 5 bases and J by 8 bases, with 16 bases between them. This CDR3 region has 15 residues.

The chain has TRBV5-1 and TRBJ1-3, with TRBD1 matching over 7 bases. This CDR3 region has 16 residues. Germline CDR1 reads SGHRS; CDR2 reads YFSETQ. The V and J ends lost 4 bases and 2 bases, in that order; junction bases with no gene match: 9. CDR3 sequence (DNA): TGCGCCAGCAGCGCCCAAAACAGGGGAGCTGGAAACACCATATATTTT. Encoded protein: CASSAQNRGAGNTIYF.

The gene calls are TRBV7-9 and TRBJ1-2; no firm D call. V was trimmed by 3 bases and J by 3 bases, leaving 11 bases between them. The CDR3 has 14 amino acids. The germline gives CDR1 SEHNR, CDR2 FQNEAQ (reference sequence). For the CDR3, the DNA is TGTGCCAGCAGCTTCCCGCTTCTAGACTATGGCTACACCTTC. It translates to CASSFPLLDYGYTF.

This sequence joins TRBV3-1 (or the pseudogene TRBV3-2) and TRBJ1-2; D unresolved. The V end was cut by 0 bases, the J end by 3 bases, with 8 bases between. The CDR3 length is 14 residues. Germline CDR1 LGHDT, CDR2 YNNKEL (reference sequence). This chain's CDR3 is CASSQESRDYGYTF. The CDR3 DNA sequence: TGTGCCAGCAGCCAAGAGTCCCGGGACTATGGCTACACCTTC.

This chain joins TRBV30 and TRBJ1-5, with D possibly being TRBD1 (5 bases). V lost 3 bases and J lost 9, with 15 bases in between. This CDR3 spans 13 amino acids. In germline, CDR1 is GTSNPN, CDR2 SVGIG (reference sequence). CDR3 in amino acids: CAWSGQGLGPQHF. The CDR3 DNA follows: TGTGCCTGGAGCGGGCAGGGCCTAGGGCCCCAGCATTTT.

This clone was picked up a small number of times. This chain's CDR3 is CASSLVNRGAEAFF. The CDR3 nucleotides are TGTGCCAGCAGCTTAGTCAACAGGGGTGCTGAAGCTTTCTTT. This chain joins TRBV7-9 and TRBJ1-1, with 7 nucleotides matching TRBD1. CDR1 SEHNR and CDR2 FQNEAQ come from the germline V gene (reference sequence). The J segment lost 6 bases and the V segment lost 1 base, leaving 5 bases of the junction unmatched. This CDR3 comprises 14 residues.

The chain employs TRBV10-3 and TRBJ2-1; D unresolved. Germline assignment: CDR1 ENHRY and CDR2 SYGVKD. The CDR3 totals 11 residues. V lost 10 bases to trimming and J lost 6 bases, with 10 bases between them. CDR3 coding DNA: TGTGCCACGGGTAGTGGCAATGAGCAGTTCTTC. Protein: CATGSGNEQFF.

The chain employs TRBV11-2 and TRBJ2-2; 9 bases fit TRBD1. CDR3 length: 16 amino acids. The germline V gene encodes CDR1 SGHAT and CDR2 FQNNGV. The V segment lost 5 bases and the J segment 3 bases; nucleotides outside the gene matches: 7. CDR3 nucleotides: TGTGCCAGCAGCCAGTGGACAGGGGAGGACACCGGGGAGCTGTTTTTT. Its translation: CASSQWTGEDTGELFF. Together with reference TRBV11-2 and TRBJ2-2, the CDR3 gives the full variable domain: EAGVAQSPRYKIIEKRQSVAFWCNPISGHATLYWYQQILGQGPKLLIQFQNNGVVDDSQLPKDRFSAERLKGVDSTLKIQPAKLEDSAVYLCASSQWTGEDTGELFFGEGSRLTVL.

The genes are TRBV19 and TRBJ2-4; the D call may be TRBD1 or TRBD2 (5 bases each). This CDR3 contains 16 residues. V was trimmed by 3 bases and J by 1 base, leaving 13 bases between them. The germline gives CDR1 LNHDA, CDR2 SQIVND (reference sequence). CDR3 in amino acids: CASSMGDGWAKNIQYF. CDR3 bases: TGTGCCAGTAGTATGGGGGACGGTTGGGCCAAAAACATTCAGTACTTC.

This clone was detected a few times. V gene TRBV9 combines with J gene TRBJ2-3; D not resolved. Trimming shortened V by 0 bases and J by 6 bases, and 17 bases separated the two germline ends. Germline assignment: CDR1 SGDLS and CDR2 YYNGEE. The CDR3 is 16 amino acids. The CDR3 DNA reads as TGTGCCAGCAGCGTAGGGCAGTCCGTACAGAGGGATACGCAGTATTTT. It encodes CASSVGQSVQRDTQYF.

The chain couples TRBV25-1 to TRBJ2-3; D remains ambiguous. The CDR3 sequence is 16 residues long. The germline CDR1 and CDR2 sequences are MGHDK and SYGVNS. Trimming took off 2 bases at V and 6 bases at J, with 18 bases between the two ends. In DNA form, the CDR3 reads TGTGCCAGCAGTGAAGGTCGGGTTATTAGCCGGGATACGCAGTATTTT. Amino acid sequence: CASSEGRVISRDTQYF.

The rearrangement joins TRBV7-2 to TRBJ2-2, with TRBD2 as a possible D gene (6 bases). Looked up from germline, CDR1 is SGHTA and CDR2 is FQGNSA. The CDR3 loop spans 13 amino acids. The ends were cut back, 0 bases at V and 12 bases at J, with 11 bases in the middle. CDR3: CASSLAYGGKLFF. The CDR3 DNA sequence: TGTGCCAGCAGCTTAGCCTACGGGGGAAAGCTGTTTTTT.

This chain joins TRBV4-3 and TRBJ2-2, with a tentative D call TRBD2 (6 bases). The V gene's germline CDR1 is LGHNA and CDR2 YSLEER. V was clipped by 0 bases and J by 2 bases, with 13 bases between them. The CDR3 runs to 17 residues. In DNA, the CDR3 is TGCGCCAGCAGCCAAGATTGGGCGGGACTCAACACCGGGGAGCTGTTTTTT. Translation: CASSQDWAGLNTGELFF.

This clone was seen a few times. J is TRBJ2-5 and V is TRBV4-1; D not certain. V lost 4 bases and J lost 13, with 19 bases in between. This CDR3 region has 13 residues. Germline V gene sequence: CDR1 MGHRA, CDR2 YSYEKL. The CDR3 region is CASSPPGGYPSYF. CDR3 in DNA: TGCGCCAGCAGCCCCCCTGGCGGCTATCCATCGTACTTC.

Written as DNA, the CDR3 is TGTGCCAGCAGCTTAAATGTGGGGAGGCAGTACTTC. Protein product: CASSLNVGRQYF. The chain couples TRBV7-2 to TRBJ2-7; tentatively, D is TRBD2 (5 bases). Deletions cut 2 bases from V and 9 bases from J, with 11 bases between. Germline-derived CDR1 and CDR2 are SGHTA and FQGNSA. CDR3 length: 12 amino acids.

J is TRBJ1-6 and V is TRBV2, with D possibly matching TRBD1 (6 bases). There are 12 residues in the CDR3. The germline V gene has CDR1 SNHLY and CDR2 FYNNEI. V dropped 8 bases and J dropped 7 bases, with 9 bases sitting between them. CDR3 nucleotides: TGTGCCAGCGGGACACCCAATTCACCCCTCCACTTT. Its translation is CASGTPNSPLHF. The complete variable domain, with remaining parts taken from reference TRBV2 and TRBJ1-6, reads EPEVTQTPSHQVTQMGQEVILRCVPISNHLYFYWYRQILGQKVEFLVSFYNNEISEKSEIFDDQFSVERPDGSNFTLKIRSTKLEDSAMYFCASGTPNSPLHFGNGTRLTVT.

This sequence joins TRBV5-6 and TRBJ2-5, with 7 nucleotides matching TRBD1. V was clipped by 7 bases and J by 5 bases; unmatched bases: 11. The length of the CDR3 is 14 residues. Per the germline V gene, CDR1 is SGHDT and CDR2 is YYEEEE. The CDR3 DNA follows: TGTGCCAGCCGAGTGAGGGGGCTCGGCGAGACCCAGTACTTC. Translation: CASRVRGLGETQYF.

The sample holds a few counts of this clone. The chain is built from TRBV28 and TRBJ2-6, with D unresolved. This CDR3 spans 15 amino acids. V lost 6 bases to trimming and J lost 0 bases, with 9 bases between them. From germline, CDR1 is MDHEN and CDR2 SYDVKM. The CDR3 loop is CASSHQISGANVLTF. The CDR3 DNA is TGTGCCAGCAGCCATCAGATCTCTGGGGCCAACGTCCTGACTTTC.